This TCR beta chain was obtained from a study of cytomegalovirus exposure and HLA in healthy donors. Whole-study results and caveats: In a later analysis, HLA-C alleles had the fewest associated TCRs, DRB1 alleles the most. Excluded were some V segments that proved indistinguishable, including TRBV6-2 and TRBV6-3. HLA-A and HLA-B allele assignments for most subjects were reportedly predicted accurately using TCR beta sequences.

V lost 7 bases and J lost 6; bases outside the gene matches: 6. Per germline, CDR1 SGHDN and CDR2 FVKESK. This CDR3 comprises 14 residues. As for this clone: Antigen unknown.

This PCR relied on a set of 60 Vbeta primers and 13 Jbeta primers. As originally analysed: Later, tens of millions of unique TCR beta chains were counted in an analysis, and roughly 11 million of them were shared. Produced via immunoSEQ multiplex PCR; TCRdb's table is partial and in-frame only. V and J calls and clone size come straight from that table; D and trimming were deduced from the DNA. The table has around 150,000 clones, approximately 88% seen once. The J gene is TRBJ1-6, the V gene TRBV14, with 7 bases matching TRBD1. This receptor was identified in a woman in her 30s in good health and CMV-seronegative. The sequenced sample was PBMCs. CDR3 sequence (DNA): TGTGCCAGCACCGCCGGGACAGTTAATTCACCCCTCCACTTT. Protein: CASTAGTVNSPLHF.